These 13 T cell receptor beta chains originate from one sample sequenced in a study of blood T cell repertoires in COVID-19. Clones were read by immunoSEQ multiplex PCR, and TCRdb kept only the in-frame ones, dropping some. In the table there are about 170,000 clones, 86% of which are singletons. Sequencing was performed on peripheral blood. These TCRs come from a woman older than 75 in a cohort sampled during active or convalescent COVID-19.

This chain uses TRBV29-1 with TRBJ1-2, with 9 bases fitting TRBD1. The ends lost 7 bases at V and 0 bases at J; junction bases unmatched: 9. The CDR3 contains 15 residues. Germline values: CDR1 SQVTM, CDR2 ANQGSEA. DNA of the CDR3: TGCAGCGCCTGGGGGGGACAGGGTACTAACTATGGCTACACCTTC. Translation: CSAWGGQGTNYGYTF.

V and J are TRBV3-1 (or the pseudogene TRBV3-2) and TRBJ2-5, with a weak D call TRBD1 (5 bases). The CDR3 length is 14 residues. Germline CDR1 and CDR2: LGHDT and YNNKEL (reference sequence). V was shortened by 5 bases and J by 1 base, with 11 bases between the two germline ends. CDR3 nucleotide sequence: TGTGCCAGCAGCGGGGCAGGGTCCCAAGAGACCCAGTACTTC. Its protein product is CASSGAGSQETQYF.

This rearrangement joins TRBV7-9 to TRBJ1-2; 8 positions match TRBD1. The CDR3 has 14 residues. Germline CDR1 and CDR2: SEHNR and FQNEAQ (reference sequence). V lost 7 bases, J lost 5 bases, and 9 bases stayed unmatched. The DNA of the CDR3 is TGTGCCAGCACCGAAGGACAGGGCGAGTATGGCTACACCTTC. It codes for CASTEGQGEYGYTF.

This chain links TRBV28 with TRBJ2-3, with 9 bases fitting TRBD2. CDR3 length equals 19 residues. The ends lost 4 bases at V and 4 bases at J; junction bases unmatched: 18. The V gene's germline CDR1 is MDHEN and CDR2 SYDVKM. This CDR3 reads CASSSPASRSSGSSDTQYF. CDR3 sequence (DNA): TGTGCCAGCAGTTCTCCGGCCTCGAGGAGTAGCGGGAGTTCAGATACGCAGTATTTT.

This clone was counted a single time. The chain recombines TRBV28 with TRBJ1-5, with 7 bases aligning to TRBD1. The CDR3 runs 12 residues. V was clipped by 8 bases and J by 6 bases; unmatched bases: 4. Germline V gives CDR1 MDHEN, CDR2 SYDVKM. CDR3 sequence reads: CASQGVGQPQHF. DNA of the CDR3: TGTGCCAGCCAGGGGGTGGGTCAGCCCCAGCATTTT.

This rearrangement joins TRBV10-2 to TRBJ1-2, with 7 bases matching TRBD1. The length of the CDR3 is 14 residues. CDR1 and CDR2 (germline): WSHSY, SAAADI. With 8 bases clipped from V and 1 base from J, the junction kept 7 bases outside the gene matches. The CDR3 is CASAPGQINYGYTF. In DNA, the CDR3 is TGCGCCAGCGCTCCGGGACAGATTAACTATGGCTACACCTTC.

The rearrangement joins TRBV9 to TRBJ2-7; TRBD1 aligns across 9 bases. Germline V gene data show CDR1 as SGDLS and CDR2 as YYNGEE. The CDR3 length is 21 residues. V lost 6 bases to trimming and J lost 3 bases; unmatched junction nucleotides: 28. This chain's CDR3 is CASNRAALDADRGKEVYEQYV. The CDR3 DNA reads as TGTGCCAGCAATCGGGCAGCTTTGGACGCGGACAGGGGAAAAGAAGTCTACGAGCAGTACGTC.

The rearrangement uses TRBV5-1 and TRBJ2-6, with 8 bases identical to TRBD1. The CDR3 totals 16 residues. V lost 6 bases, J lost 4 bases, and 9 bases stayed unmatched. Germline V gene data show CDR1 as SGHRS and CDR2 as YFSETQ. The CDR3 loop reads CASTYDRGSGANVLTF. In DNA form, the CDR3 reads TGCGCCAGCACTTATGACAGGGGATCGGGGGCCAACGTCCTGACTTTC.

The CDR3, as DNA: TGTGCCAGCAGAGGACAGGGCTACAATGAGCAGTTCTTC. Translated: CASRGQGYNEQFF. The chain employs TRBV12-3 or TRBV12-4 and TRBJ2-1, with 8 nucleotides matching TRBD1. CDR3 length: 13 amino acids. V was pared by 6 bases and J by 3 bases, with 1 base of the junction left unmatched.

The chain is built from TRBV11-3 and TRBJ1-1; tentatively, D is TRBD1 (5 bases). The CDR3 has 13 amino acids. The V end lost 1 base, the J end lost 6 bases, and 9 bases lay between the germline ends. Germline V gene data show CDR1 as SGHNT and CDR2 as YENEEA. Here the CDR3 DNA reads TGTGCCAGCAGCTTAGCGGCAGGGCCTGAAGCTTTCTTT. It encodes CASSLAAGPEAFF. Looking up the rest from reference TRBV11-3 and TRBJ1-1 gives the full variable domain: EAGVVQSPRYKIIEKKQPVAFWCNPISGHNTLYWYLQNLGQGPELLIRYENEEAVDDSQLPKDRFSAERLKGVDSTLKIQPAELGDSAVYLCASSLAAGPEAFFGQGTRLTVV.

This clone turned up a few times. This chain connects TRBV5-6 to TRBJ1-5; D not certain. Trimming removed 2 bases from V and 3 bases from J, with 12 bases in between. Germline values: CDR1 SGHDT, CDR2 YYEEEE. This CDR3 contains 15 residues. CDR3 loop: CASSFRQVNNQPQHF. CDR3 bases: TGTGCCAGCAGCTTTAGGCAGGTGAACAATCAGCCCCAGCATTTT.

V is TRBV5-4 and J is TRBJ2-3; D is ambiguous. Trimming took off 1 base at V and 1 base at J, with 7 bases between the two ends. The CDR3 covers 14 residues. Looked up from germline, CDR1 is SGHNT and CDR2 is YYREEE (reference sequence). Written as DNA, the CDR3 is TGTGCCAGCAGCTTGAGAACACGCACAGATACGCAGTATTTT. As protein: CASSLRTRTDTQYF.

The CDR3 DNA is TGTGCCAGCAGCTTAGGCGGATACTATGGCTACACCTTC. Translating it yields CASSLGGYYGYTF. The chain couples TRBV11-3 to TRBJ1-2, with no clear D. The CDR3 is 13 amino acids. Germline CDR1 and CDR2: SGHNT and YENEEA. The germline V and J ends were trimmed by 1 base and 3 bases, with 6 bases remaining between them.